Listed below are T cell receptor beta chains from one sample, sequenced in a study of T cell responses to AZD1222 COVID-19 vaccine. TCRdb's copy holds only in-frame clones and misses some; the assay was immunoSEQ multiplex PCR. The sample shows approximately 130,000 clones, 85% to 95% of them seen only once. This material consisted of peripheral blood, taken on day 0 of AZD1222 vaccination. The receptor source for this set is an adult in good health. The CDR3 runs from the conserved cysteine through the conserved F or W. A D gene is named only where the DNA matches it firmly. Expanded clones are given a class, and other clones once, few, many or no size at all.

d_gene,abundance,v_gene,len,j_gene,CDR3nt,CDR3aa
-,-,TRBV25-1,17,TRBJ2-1,TGTGCCAGCAGTGAAATCGGCGGATCCGACCTATTTAGGGAGCAGTTCTTC,CASSEIGGSDLFREQFF
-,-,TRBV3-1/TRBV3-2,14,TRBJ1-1,TGTGCCAGCAGCCAACAGGGAAGGGACACTGAAGCTTTCTTT,CASSQQGRDTEAFF
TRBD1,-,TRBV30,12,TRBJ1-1,TGTGCCTGGCTTACAGGGGGGGGTGAAGCTTTCTTT,CAWLTGGGEAFF
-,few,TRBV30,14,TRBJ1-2,TGTGCCTGGAGGGGGGGGACCGCGAACTATGGCTACACCTTC,CAWRGGTANYGYTF
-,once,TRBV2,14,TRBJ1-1,TGTGCCAGCAGTCCGAGACAGACGAACACTGAAGCTTTCTTT,CASSPRQTNTEAFF
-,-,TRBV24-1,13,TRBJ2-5,TGTGCCACCAGTGAGGGGGGACAAGAGACCCAGTACTTC,CATSEGGQETQYF
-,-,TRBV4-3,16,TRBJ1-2,TGCGCCAGCAGCCAAGAGGTGGTTTCGGCAGGCTATGGCTACACCTTC,CASSQEVVSAGYGYTF
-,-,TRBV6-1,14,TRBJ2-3,TGTGCCAGCAGTGAAGCCGGCTCTAAGGATACGCAGTATTTT,CASSEAGSKDTQYF
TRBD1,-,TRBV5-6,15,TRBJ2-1,TGTGCCAGCAGCTCGATACAGGGGGCGAACAATGAGCAGTTCTTC,CASSSIQGANNEQFF
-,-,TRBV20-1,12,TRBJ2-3,TGCAGTGCTAGTCGGCAGACAGATACGCAGTATTTT,CSASRQTDTQYF
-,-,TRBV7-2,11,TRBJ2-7,TGTGCCAGCAGCCCCCTCTACGAGCAGTACTTC,CASSPLYEQYF
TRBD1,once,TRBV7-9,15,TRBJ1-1,TGTGCCAGCAGCGGACAGGGTAAGGGTGGCACTGAAGCTTTCTTT,CASSGQGKGGTEAFF
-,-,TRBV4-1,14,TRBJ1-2,TGCGCCAGCAGCCAAGTGGGCCTCTACGGCGGCTACACCTTC,CASSQVGLYGGYTF
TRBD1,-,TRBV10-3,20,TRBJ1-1,TGTGCCATCAGTGAGTCGTTAGGGGACAGGGGGCTTACTCGAGTACCTGAAGCTTTCTTT,CAISESLGDRGLTRVPEAFF
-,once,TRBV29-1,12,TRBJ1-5,TGCAGCGTTGGGGCGGGGGATCAGCCCCAGCATTTT,CSVGAGDQPQHF
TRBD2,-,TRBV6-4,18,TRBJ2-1,TGTGCCAGCAGTGGGGACGAAGCGGGAGGGAGCTCCTACAATGAGCAGTTCTTC,CASSGDEAGGSSYNEQFF
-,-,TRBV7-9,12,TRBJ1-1,TGTGCCAGCAGCGTACAGGGTTATGGAGCTTTCTTT,CASSVQGYGAFF
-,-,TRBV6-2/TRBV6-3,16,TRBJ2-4,TGTGCCAGCAGTTATGCGCGGGACTTTGCCAAAAACATTCAGTACTTC,CASSYARDFAKNIQYF
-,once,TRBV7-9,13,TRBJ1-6,TGTGCCAGCAGCCCGGGTGGATTTTCACCCCTCCACTTT,CASSPGGFSPLHF
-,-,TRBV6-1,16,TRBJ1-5,TGTGCCAGCAGTGCGCCGATTCGGGGAAGCAATCAGCCCCAGCATTTT,CASSAPIRGSNQPQHF
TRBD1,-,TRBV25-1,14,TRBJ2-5,TGTGCCAGCAGTGAATCAAGGGGACAGGAGACCCAGTACTTC,CASSESRGQETQYF
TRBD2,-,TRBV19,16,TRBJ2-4,TGTGCCAGTAGTATAACGGGGGGACTAGCCAAAAACATTCAGTACTTC,CASSITGGLAKNIQYF
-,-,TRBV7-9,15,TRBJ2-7,TGTGCCAGCAGCTTAGGGGGGGAGGCATCCTACGAGCAGTACTTC,CASSLGGEASYEQYF
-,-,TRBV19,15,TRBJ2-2,TGTGCCAGTAGTCCCCAGGACAGCCCCACCGGGGAGCTGTTTTTT,CASSPQDSPTGELFF
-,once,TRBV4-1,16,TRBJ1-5,TGCGCCAGCAGCCCGAGCACCTTTTGGGGGGCTCAGCCCCAGCATTTT,CASSPSTFWGAQPQHF
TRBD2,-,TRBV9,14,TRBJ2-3,TGTGCCAGCGGACTAGCGGGGCAGCCAGATACGCAGTATTTT,CASGLAGQPDTQYF
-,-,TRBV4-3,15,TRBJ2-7,TGCGCCAGCAGCCAAGAGGGCGGGGCCTCCTACGAGCAGTACTTC,CASSQEGGASYEQYF
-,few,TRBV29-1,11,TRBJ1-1,TGCAGCGTCGGGCAGGGTACTGAAGCTTTCTTT,CSVGQGTEAFF
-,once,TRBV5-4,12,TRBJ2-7,TGTGCCAGCAGCTTGAATCTCTACGAGCAGTACTTC,CASSLNLYEQYF
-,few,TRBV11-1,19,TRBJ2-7,TGTGCCAGCAGCTTAGCGGGATCCCTAGCGAAACGCACCCCCTACGAGCAGTACTTC,CASSLAGSLAKRTPYEQYF
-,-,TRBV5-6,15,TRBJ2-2,TGTGCCAGCAGCGACTCCGGGACGGGAACCGGGGAGCTGTTTTTT,CASSDSGTGTGELFF
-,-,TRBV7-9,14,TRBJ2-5,TGTGCCAGCAGCTTAAACGTGGCCCAAGAGACCCAGTACTTC,CASSLNVAQETQYF
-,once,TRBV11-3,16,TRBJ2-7,TGTGCCAGCAGCTTAGATCTATTGCCAGCCGCCTACGAGCAGTACTTC,CASSLDLLPAAYEQYF
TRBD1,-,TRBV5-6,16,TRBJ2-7,TGTGCCAGCAGCCGATCGCCGGGACAGGGGGCTTACGAGCAGTACTTC,CASSRSPGQGAYEQYF
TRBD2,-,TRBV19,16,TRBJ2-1,TGTGCCAGTAGTATAATGAGGCGGGGGACCTACAATGAGCAGTTCTTC,CASSIMRRGTYNEQFF
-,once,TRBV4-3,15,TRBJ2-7,TGCGCCAGCAGCCCGGAGGGGCAGGGGTACAACGAGCAGTACTTC,CASSPEGQGYNEQYF
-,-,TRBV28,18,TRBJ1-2,TGTGCCAGCAGTTTAGCGGGGGGAGTCTTTCGAGCTAACTATGGCTACACCTTC,CASSLAGGVFRANYGYTF
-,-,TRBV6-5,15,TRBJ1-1,TGTGCCACCTTCCCCCTTCGGGACACCAACACTGAAGCTTTCTTT,CATFPLRDTNTEAFF
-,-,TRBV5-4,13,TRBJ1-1,TGTGCCAGCAGCTTGCTGGCGAACACTGAAGCTTTCTTT,CASSLLANTEAFF
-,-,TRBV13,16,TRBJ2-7,TGTGCCAGCAGCACCTTGGCTTGGGGGAGCTCCTACGAGCAGTACTTC,CASSTLAWGSSYEQYF
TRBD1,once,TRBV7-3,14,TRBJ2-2,TGTGCCAGCAGCCAGACAGGGGTCACCGGGGAGCTGTTTTTT,CASSQTGVTGELFF
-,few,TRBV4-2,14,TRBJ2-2,TGTGCCAGCACCTGGGGGGCGGACACCGGGGAGCTGTTTTTT,CASTWGADTGELFF
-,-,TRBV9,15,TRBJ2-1,TGTGCCAGCAGCGTAGACGGGAGAAACGGCAATGAGCAGTTCTTC,CASSVDGRNGNEQFF
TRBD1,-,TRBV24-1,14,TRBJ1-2,TGTGCCACCAGTGACCTGGACAGGTTGTATGGCTACACCTTC,CATSDLDRLYGYTF
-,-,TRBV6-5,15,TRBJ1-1,TGTGCCAGCAGTCCACGTTCGGGACAGAACACTGAAGCTTTCTTT,CASSPRSGQNTEAFF
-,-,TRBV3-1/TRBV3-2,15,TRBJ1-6,TGTGCCAGCAGCCATATTGGGCCTAATAATTCACCCCTCCACTTT,CASSHIGPNNSPLHF